This T cell receptor (beta chain) was profiled in a study of control samples from healthy donors and cancer patients. Here immunoSEQ multiplex PCR was the method, and the copy in TCRdb shows in-frame clones only, minus some. The sample records about 130,000 clones, less than 95% being singletons. V dropped 5 bases and J dropped 8 bases, with 15 bases sitting between them. The CDR3 is made up of 14 amino acids. The germline CDR1 and CDR2 sequences are KGHSH and LQKENI. This rearrangement joins TRBV18 to TRBJ1-4, with D tentatively TRBD1 (6 bases). Sequencing input: blood. This TCR derives from a man younger than 40 in good health. The CDR3 DNA reads as TGTGCCAGCTCAGGACAGAGCGCTTCCGAAAAACTGTTTTTT. The encoded protein is CASSGQSASEKLFF.